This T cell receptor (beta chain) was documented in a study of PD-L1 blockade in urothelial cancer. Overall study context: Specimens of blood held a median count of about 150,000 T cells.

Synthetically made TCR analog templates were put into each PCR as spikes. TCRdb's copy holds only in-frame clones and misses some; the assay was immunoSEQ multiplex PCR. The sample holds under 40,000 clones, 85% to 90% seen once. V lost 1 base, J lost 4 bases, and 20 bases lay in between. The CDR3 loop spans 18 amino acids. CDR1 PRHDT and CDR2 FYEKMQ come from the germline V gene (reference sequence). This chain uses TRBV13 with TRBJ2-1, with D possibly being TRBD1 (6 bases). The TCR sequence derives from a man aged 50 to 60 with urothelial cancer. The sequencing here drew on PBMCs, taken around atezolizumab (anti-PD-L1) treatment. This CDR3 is CASSLVYRADRNYNEQFF. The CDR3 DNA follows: TGTGCCAGCAGCTTAGTTTACAGGGCGGACCGCAATTACAATGAGCAGTTCTTC.